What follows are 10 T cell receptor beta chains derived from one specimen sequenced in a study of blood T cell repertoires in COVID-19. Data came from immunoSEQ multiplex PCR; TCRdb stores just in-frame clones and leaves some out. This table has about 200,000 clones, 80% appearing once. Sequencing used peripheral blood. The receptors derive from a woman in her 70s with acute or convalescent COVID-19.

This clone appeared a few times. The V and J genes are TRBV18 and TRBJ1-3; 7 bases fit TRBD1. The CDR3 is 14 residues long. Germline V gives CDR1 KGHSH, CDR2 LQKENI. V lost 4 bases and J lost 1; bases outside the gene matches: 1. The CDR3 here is CASSLGQSGNTIYF. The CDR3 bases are TGTGCCAGCTCACTGGGACAGTCTGGAAACACCATATATTTT.

The CDR3 reads CASKGAIAFF. CDR3 DNA: TGTGCCAGTAAGGGGGCAATAGCTTTCTTT. The chain is built from TRBV19 and TRBJ1-1; 7 bases align to TRBD1. The CDR3 has 10 amino acids. V dropped 7 bases and J dropped 10; count of bases not matched to a gene: 3. The V gene's germline CDR1 is LNHDA and CDR2 SQIVND (reference sequence).

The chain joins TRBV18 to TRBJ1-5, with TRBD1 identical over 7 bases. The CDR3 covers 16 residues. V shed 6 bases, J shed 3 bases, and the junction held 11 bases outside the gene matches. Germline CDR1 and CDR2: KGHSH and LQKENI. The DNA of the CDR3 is TGTGCCAGCTCTTCTTTCGACAGGGAGGCCAATCAGCCCCAGCATTTT. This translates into CASSSFDREANQPQHF.

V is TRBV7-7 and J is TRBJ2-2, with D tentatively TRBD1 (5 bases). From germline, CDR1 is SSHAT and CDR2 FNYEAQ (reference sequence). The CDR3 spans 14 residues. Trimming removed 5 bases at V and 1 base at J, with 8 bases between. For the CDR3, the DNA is TGTGCCAGCAGCCTAGACAGGAACACCGGGGAGCTGTTTTTT. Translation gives CASSLDRNTGELFF.

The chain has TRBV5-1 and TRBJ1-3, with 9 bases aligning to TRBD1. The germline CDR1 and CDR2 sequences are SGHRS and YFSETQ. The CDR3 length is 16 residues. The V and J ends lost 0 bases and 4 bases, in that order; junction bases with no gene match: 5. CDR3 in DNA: TGCGCCAGCAGCTTGGACCCCGGGACAGGGGGAAACACCATATATTTT. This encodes CASSLDPGTGGNTIYF.

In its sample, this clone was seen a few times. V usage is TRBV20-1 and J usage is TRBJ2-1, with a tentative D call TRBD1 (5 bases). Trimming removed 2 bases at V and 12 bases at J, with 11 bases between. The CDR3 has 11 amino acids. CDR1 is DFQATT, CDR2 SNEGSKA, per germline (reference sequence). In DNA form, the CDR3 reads TGCAGTGCTAGATTGCCTACAGGGCAGTTCTTC. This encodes CSARLPTGQFF.

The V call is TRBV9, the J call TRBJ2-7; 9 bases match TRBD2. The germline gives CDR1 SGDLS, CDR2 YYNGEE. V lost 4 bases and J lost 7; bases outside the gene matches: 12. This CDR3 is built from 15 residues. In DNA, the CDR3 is TGTGCCAGCAGCCCGGTAGCGGGAGCCCCGGTGGAGCAGTACTTC. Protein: CASSPVAGAPVEQYF. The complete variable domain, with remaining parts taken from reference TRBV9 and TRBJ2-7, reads DSGVTQTPKHLITATGQRVTLRCSPRSGDLSVYWYQQSLDQGLQFLIQYYNGEERAKGNILERFSAQQFPDLHSELNLSSLELGDSALYFCASSPVAGAPVEQYFGPGTRLTVT.

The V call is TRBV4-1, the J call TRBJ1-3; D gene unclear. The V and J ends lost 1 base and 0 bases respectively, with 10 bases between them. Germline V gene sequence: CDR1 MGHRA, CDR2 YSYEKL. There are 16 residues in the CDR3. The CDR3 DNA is TGCGCCAGCAGCCAAGTCGCGGAGAGCTCTGGAAACACCATATATTTT. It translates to CASSQVAESSGNTIYF.

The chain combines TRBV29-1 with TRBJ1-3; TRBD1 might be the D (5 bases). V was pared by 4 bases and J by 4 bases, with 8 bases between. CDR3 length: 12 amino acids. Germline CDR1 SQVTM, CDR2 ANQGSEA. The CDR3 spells CSVVPGGNTIYF. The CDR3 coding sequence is TGCAGCGTTGTTCCAGGGGGAAACACCATATATTTT.

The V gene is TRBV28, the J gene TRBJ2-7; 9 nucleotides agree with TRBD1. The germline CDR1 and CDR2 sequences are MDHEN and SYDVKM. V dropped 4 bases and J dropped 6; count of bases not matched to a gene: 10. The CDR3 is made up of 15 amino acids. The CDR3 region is CASSSHGTGKGEQYF. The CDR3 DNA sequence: TGTGCCAGCAGTTCCCACGGGACAGGGAAAGGCGAGCAGTACTTC.